The following is a TCR beta chain sequence with its context. The antigen it binds to is not known. There are no base qualities to consult, and no much larger clone falls within one base. Other DNA sequences in this sample translate to the same CDR3. The donors were healthy, HIV-negative adults who had no recently reported acute infections or vaccinations. Every donor was a Caucasian adult living in Nashville, Tennessee, USA. Magnetic negative selection was used to enrich CD4+ T cells, after which naive cells were positively selected on CD45RA and the negative fraction became the memory subset. After blood collection by leukapheresis, PBMCs were isolated using Ficoll-Histopaque density gradient centrifugation and then cryopreserved in the vapor phase of liquid nitrogen. Analytical flow cytometry was used to check the purity and quantity of every magnetically sorted T cell population. From each sorted fraction, genomic DNA was isolated and quantified by UV absorbance on a Nanodrop 2000c.

Using the deep immunoSEQ assay, TCR CDR3 regions were amplified from genomic DNA by multiplex PCR. Extracted genomic DNA from each cell subset was distributed evenly across all wells of several immunoSEQ 96-well plates, and each plate was treated as a replicate. For sorted subsets, about 220 ng of genomic DNA, equivalent to around 29,000 T cell genomes, went into each replicate PCR. Purified libraries were measured with a Qubit 3.0 fluorometer, size-checked on a Bioanalyzer 2100, and measured again with the KAPA Library Quantification kit. Every immunoSEQ 96-well plate was sequenced on a dedicated single-read 150-cycle Illumina NextSeq 550 flow cell. In the source study's methods: Because the immunoSEQ output held only junctional sequences and lacked quality scores, the filtering could not match the filtering applied to full-length reads. Sequences were annotated with PyIR, a Python wrapper for IgBLAST v1.9, and V/J genes and CDR3 were assigned using IMGT germline references. Any read was removed if the V/J assignment was weak (E-value above 1e-6), the CDR3 was missing, or the read contained stop codons, out-of-frame junctions, or ambiguous translated residues. V3J clonotypes were defined by identical inferred V gene, J gene, and CDR3 amino acid sequence. Percentage overlap between repertoires was computed as shared unique clonotypes divided by the size of the smaller repertoire. RTK rarefaction, the Chao1 estimator, and Recon v2.1 estimates of unobserved clonotypes were used to assess repertoire richness. Generation probabilities for all TCRbeta clonotypes obtained by the gDNA method from four donors were computed using OLGA. As stored in TCRdb, this immuneACCESS dataset retains in-frame rearrangements with V and J assigned. A fraction of the clones does not appear; measured against another copy, unresolved V genes explain less than half of the discrepancy, and the remainder lacks a known reason. The V and J calls and clone size were taken over from that table, and D and trimming were inferred from the DNA. This sample has 2.3 million or so clones in its table, and more than 85% of those were observed once. The biggest ten clones account for about 0.39% of the sample.

The CDR3 measures 14 amino acids from cysteine to phenylalanine. Of the read, only the CDR3 DNA is kept; its 42 bases are in frame from base 1. Taken from the germline V gene, the CDR1 and CDR2 loops are MNHEY and SVGAGI. V loses 5 bases at its end and J loses 0 bases; junction bases beyond the gene matches: 2. These data belong to a study of shared clonotypes between healthy human individuals (dated by TCRdb to the early 2020s). Some background on the complete study: The cohort included a few men and a couple of women between 18 and 49 years of age. The study deeply sequenced blood TCR repertoires of five healthy adults to estimate repertoire size and the extent of clonotype sharing between individuals. Leukapheresis yielded between about 0.85 and 9.5 billion PBMCs per donor. For each donor, CD4 naive and CD4 memory were each given three plates, CD8 naive was given two plates, and CD8 memory was given one plate. Libraries were prepared and TCR repertoires were sequenced by different laboratories using diverse techniques, in order to increase sequencing depth and limit assay-specific biases. What the research found in general, with its limitations: Because the study included only a small number of donors, the genetic and exposure-history diversity represented was limited. Sampling was restricted to blood, and TCR repertoires in tissues likely differ from the TCR repertoires found in blood. Pairwise subsampling indicated that sequencing depth was expected to affect the degree of clonotype sharing among donors. Across a few donors, roughly 5.4% of naive CD4, roughly 3.3% of naive CD8, about 2% of memory CD4, and under 0.45% of memory CD8 clonotypes were shared. Even with the large sequencing depth, rarefaction of the sorted-subset datasets indicated that sequencing was incomplete. Clonotypes shared by all four sorted-subset donors showed higher generation probabilities than non-shared clonotypes. Naive subsets generally had larger estimated clonotype richness than memory subsets.

The source of this sequence is a man aged 18 to 30 in good health. Some clones in this sample may be carry-over from other donors' samples. The source material was naive CD4+ T cells from PBMCs. This specimen's cell subset or site label, interpreted: CD45RA+ positively selected. The chain uses TRBV6-5 and TRBJ2-7, and 9 bases in between align with TRBD2. DNA sequence: TGTGCCAGCAGTCTTAGCGGGAGCTCCTACGAGCAGTACTTC. This is translated as CASSLSGSSYEQYF.